This TCR beta chain was identified in a study of cytomegalovirus exposure and HLA in healthy donors. Study information: About 85 million unique TCRs from HLA-typed donors were held in an early release of data. Study results and limitations: A later look showed TCR association rates differing by HLA locus, highest for DRB1 and lowest for HLA-C.

A word on this clone: The antigen is undetermined.

V lost 3 bases to trimming and J lost 6 bases; unmatched junction nucleotides: 4. The CDR3 sequence is 13 residues long. Per germline, CDR1 WNHNN and CDR2 SYGVQD (reference sequence). The PCR employed 60 Vbeta primers together with 13 Jbeta primers. Some clones are missing from TCRdb's copy, which holds only in-frame ones; the method was immunoSEQ multiplex PCR. The sample lists 230,000 or so clones, around nine tenths occurring once. This clonotype was sampled from a girl aged 2 to 9 in good health and CMV-seronegative. The source material was PBMCs. V is TRBV10-1 and J is TRBJ2-7, with 8 bases fitting TRBD2. CDR3 coding DNA: TGCGCCAGCAGTGACCCCGGGGGGGGCGAGCAGTACTTC. This sequence encodes CASSDPGGGEQYF.